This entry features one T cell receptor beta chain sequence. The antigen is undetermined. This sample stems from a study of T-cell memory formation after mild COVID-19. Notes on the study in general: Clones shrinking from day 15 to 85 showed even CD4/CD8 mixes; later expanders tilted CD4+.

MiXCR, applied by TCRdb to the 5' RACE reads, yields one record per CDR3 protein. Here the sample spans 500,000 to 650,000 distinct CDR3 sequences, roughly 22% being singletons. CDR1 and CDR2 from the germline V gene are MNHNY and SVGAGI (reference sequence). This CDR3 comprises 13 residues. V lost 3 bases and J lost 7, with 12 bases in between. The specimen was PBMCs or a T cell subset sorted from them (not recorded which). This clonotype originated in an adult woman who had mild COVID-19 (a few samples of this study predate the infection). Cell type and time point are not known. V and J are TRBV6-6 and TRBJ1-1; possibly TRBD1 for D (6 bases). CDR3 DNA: TGTGCCAGCAGTTATCTACAGGGACATGAAGCTTTCTTT. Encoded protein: CASSYLQGHEAFF.